This T cell receptor (beta chain) is drawn from a study of T cell repertoires in cytomegalovirus infection. One entry per CDR3 protein, called by TCRdb with MiXCR from the reads. Of about 180,000 distinct CDR3 sequences in the sample, about 20% were seen once. Study results and limitations: CMV carriers with the relevant HLA were identified by cumulative public TCR beta family frequency.

This clonotype has only a few counts. The antigen remains undetermined. The TCR originated in a human donor in good health (CMV status not recorded). Some clones in this sample may be carry-over from other donors' samples. The sequenced sample was CD8+ T cells from cultured PBMCs, obtained from culture after CMV antigen stimulation.

The CDR3, as DNA: TGTGCCAGCAGTTTATTTGGCGGTGGGAAGGGCGGGTGGTCCTACGAGCAGTACTTC. Translation gives CASSLFGGGKGGWSYEQYF. The V and J genes are TRBV28 and TRBJ2-7; the D gene is possibly TRBD2 (5 bases). V gave up 1 base and J gave up 1 base, with 23 bases separating them. The CDR3 runs 19 residues. Per the germline V gene, CDR1 is MDHEN and CDR2 is SYDVKM.